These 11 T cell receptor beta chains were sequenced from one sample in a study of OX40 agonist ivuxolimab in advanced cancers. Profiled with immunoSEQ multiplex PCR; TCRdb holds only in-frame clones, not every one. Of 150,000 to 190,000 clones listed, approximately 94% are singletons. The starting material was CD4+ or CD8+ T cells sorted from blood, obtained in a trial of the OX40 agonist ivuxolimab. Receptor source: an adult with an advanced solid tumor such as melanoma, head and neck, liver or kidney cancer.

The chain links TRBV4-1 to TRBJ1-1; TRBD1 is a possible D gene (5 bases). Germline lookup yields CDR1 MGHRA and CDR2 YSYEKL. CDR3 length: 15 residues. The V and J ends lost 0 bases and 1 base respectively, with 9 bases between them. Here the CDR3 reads CASSQDGHENTEAFF. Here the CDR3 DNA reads TGCGCCAGCAGCCAAGATGGACATGAGAACACTGAAGCTTTCTTT.

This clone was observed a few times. CDR3: CASRDDSGANVLTF. CDR3 nucleotide sequence: TGTGCCAGCAGGGATGACTCTGGGGCCAACGTCCTGACTTTC. The chain carries TRBV6-4 and TRBJ2-6, with D uncertain. The CDR3 loop spans 14 amino acids. Trimming removed 6 bases at V and 0 bases at J, with 6 bases between. Germline V gene lookup returns CDR1 MRHNA and CDR2 SNTAGT.

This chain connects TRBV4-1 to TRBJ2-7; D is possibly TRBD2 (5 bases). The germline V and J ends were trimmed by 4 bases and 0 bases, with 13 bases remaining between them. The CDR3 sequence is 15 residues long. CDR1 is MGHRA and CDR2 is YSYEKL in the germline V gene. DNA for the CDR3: TGCGCCAGCAGCCTCCAGCCCGGGGACTCCTACGAGCAGTACTTC. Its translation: CASSLQPGDSYEQYF.

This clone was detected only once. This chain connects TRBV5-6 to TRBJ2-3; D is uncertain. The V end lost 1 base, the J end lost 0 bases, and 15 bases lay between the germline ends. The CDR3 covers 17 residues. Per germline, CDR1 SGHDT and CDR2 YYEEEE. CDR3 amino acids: CASSLYRVLPSTDTQYF. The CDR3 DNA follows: TGTGCCAGCAGCTTGTACCGGGTCCTCCCAAGCACAGATACGCAGTATTTT.

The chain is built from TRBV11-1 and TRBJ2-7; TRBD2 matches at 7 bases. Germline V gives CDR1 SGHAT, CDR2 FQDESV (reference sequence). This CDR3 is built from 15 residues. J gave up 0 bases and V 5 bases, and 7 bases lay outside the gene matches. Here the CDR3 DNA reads TGTGCCAGCAGCCAGACTAGCACCGGCTCCTACGAGCAGTACTTC. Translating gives CASSQTSTGSYEQYF.

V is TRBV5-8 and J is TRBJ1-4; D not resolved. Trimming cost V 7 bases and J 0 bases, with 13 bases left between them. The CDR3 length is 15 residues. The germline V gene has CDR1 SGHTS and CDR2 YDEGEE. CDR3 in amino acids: CASDTRAATNEKLFF. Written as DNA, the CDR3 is TGTGCCAGCGACACAAGGGCGGCAACTAATGAAAAACTGTTTTTT.

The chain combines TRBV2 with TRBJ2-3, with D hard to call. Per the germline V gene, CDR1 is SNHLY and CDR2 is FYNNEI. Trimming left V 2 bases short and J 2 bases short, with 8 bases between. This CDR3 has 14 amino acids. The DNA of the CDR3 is TGTGCCAGCAGTGAAAGGGCCCCCACAGATACGCAGTATTTT. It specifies CASSERAPTDTQYF.

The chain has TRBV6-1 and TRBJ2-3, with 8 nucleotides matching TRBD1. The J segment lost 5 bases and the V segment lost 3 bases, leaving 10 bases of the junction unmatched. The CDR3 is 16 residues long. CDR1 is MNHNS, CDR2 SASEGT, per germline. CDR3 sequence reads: CASSDLGQGRGDTQYF. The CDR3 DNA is TGTGCCAGCAGTGACCTAGGACAGGGTAGAGGAGATACGCAGTATTTT.

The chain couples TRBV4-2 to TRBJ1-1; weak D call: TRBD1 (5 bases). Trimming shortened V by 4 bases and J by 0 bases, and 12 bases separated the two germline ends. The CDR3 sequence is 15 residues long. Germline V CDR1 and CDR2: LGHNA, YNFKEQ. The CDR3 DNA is TGTGCCAGCAGCCCATTTGGGGGGGTGAACACTGAAGCTTTCTTT. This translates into CASSPFGGVNTEAFF.

The CDR3: CASSRQDSYEQYF. DNA for the CDR3: TGTGCCAGTAGTCGACAGGACTCCTACGAGCAGTACTTC. V and J are TRBV19 and TRBJ2-7; D is possibly TRBD1 (6 bases). V shed 5 bases and J shed 0 bases, with 8 bases lying between them. Germline V gives CDR1 LNHDA, CDR2 SQIVND (reference sequence). This CDR3 contains 13 residues.

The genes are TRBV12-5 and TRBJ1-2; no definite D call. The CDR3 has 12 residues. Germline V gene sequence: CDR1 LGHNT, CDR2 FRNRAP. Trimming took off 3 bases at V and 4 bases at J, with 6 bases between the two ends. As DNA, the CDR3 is TGTGCTAGTGGTTTTGAGATCTATGGCTACACCTTC. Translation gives CASGFEIYGYTF.